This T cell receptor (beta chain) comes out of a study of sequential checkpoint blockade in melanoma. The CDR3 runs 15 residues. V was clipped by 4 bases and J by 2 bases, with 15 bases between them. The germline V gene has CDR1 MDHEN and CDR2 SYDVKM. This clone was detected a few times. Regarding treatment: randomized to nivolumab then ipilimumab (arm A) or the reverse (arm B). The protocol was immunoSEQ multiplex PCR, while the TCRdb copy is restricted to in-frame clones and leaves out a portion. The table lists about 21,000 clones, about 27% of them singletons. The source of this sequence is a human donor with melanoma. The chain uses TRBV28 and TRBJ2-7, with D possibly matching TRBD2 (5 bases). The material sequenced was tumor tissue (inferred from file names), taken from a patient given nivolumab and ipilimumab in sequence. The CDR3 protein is CASSSGREFPYEQYF. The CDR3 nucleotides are TGTGCCAGCAGTTCTGGAAGGGAGTTCCCCTACGAGCAGTACTTC.